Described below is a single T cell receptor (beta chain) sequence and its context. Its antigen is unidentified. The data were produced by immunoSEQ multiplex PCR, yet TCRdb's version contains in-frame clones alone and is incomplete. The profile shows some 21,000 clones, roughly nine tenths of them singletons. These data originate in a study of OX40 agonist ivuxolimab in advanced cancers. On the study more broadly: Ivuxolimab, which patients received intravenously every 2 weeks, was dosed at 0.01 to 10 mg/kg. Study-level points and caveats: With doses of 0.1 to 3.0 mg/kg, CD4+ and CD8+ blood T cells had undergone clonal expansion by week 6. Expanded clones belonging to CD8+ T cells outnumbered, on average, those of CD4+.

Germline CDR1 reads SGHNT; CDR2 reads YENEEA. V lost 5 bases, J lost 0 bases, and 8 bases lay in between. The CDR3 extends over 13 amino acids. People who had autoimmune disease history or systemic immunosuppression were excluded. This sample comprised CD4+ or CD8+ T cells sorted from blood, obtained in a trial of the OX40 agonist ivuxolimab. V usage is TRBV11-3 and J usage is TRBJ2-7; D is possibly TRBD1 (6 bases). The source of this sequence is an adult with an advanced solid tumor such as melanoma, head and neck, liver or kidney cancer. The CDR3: CASSKDSSYEQYF. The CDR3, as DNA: TGTGCCAGCAGCAAGGACAGCTCCTACGAGCAGTACTTC. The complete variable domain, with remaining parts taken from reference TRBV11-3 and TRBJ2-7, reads EAGVVQSPRYKIIEKKQPVAFWCNPISGHNTLYWYLQNLGQGPELLIRYENEEAVDDSQLPKDRFSAERLKGVDSTLKIQPAELGDSAVYLCASSKDSSYEQYFGPGTRLTVT.